This T cell receptor (beta chain) appears in the sequencing data of a study of CD8 T cells in ankylosing spondylitis. This clonotype has ten or more counts. The antigen is undetermined. The ends lost 1 base at V and 9 bases at J; junction bases unmatched: 8. Germline assignment: CDR1 SGHTA and CDR2 FQGNSA. The CDR3 extends over 15 amino acids. Study outcomes and limitations: In ankylosing spondylitis blood, a motif of several highly homologous TCR beta variants appeared characteristic. Peripheral blood held disease-linked clones only at relatively low frequency, and these were CD8+.

Via MiXCR, TCRdb re-called the 5' RACE reads, giving one row per CDR3 protein. This repertoire shows more than 150,000 distinct CDR3 sequences, roughly 18% found once; its top ten account for around 4.7%. Sequenced: blood, either unsorted or a sorted T cell fraction (not recorded which). The chain recombines TRBV7-2 with TRBJ2-1, with 8 bases that match TRBD1. The sequence derives from a male donor aged 10 to 35 with ankylosing spondylitis or in good health (not recorded which). The CDR3 spells CASSLVPRGRGEQFF. The CDR3 DNA is TGTGCCAGCAGCTTAGTCCCCAGGGGGCGGGGTGAGCAGTTCTTC.